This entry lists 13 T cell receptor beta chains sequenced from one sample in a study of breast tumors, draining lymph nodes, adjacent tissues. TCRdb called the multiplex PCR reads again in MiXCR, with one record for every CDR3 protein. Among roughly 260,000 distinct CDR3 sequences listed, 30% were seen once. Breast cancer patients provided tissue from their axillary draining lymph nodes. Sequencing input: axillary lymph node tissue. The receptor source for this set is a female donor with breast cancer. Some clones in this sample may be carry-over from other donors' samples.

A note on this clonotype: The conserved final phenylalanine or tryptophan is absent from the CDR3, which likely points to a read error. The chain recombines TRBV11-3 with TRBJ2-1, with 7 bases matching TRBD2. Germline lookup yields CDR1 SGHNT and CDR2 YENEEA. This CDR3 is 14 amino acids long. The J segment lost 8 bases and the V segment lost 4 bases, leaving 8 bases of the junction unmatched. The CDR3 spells CASSSHLAADEQFS. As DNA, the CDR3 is TGTGCCAGCAGCTCCCACCTAGCGGCCGATGAGCAGTTCTCC.

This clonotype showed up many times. The CDR3 protein is CSASHTGTESYNEQFF. The CDR3 DNA is TGCAGTGCTAGCCACACCGGGACAGAGAGCTACAATGAGCAGTTCTTC. The rearrangement uses TRBV20-1 and TRBJ2-1, with 7 bases matching TRBD1. This CDR3 contains 16 residues. V lost 3 bases to trimming and J lost 3 bases; unmatched junction nucleotides: 11. Germline V lookup: CDR1 DFQATT, CDR2 SNEGSKA (reference sequence).

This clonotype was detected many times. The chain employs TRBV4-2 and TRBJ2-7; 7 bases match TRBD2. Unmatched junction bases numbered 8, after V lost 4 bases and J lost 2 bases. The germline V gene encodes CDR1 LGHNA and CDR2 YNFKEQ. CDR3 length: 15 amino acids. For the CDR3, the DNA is TGTGCCAGCAGCCGGTCTAGCGGAGATACCTACGAGCAGTACTTC. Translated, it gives CASSRSSGDTYEQYF.

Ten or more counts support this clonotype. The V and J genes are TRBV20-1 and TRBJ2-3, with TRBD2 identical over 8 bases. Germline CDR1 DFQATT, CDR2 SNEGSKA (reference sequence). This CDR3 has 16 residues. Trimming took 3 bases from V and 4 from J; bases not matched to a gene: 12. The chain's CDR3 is CSASSGSGSDPDTQYF. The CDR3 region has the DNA TGCAGTGCTAGCTCGGGGAGCGGGAGCGATCCAGATACGCAGTATTTT.

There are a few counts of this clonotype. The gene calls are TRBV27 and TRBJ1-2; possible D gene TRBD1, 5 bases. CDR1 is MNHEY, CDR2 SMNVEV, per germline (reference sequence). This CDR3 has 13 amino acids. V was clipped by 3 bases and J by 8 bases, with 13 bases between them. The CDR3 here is CASSFIGTWGYTF. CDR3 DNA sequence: TGTGCCAGCAGTTTCATCGGGACTTGGGGCTACACCTTC.

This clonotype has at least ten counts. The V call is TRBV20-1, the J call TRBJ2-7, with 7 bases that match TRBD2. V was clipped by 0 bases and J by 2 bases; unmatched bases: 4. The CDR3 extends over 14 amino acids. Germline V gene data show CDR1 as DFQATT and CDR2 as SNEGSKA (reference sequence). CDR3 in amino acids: CSARDQGLTYEQYF. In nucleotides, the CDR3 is TGCAGTGCTAGAGACCAGGGACTAACCTACGAGCAGTACTTC.

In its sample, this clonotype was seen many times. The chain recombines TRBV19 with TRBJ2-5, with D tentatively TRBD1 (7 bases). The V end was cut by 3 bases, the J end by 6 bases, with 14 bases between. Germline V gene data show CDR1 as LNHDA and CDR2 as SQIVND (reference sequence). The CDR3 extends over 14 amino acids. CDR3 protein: CASSITGEVKTQYF. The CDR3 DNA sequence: TGTGCCAGTAGTATTACAGGGGAGGTAAAGACCCAGTACTTC.

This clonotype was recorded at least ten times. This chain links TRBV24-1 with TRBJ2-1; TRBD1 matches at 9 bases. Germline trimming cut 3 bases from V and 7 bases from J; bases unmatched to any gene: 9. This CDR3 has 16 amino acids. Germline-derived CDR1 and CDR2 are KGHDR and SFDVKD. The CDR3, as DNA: TGTGCCACCAGTGATGCAACAGGGGGCGCTGAAAATGAGCAGTTCTTC. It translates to CATSDATGGAENEQFF.

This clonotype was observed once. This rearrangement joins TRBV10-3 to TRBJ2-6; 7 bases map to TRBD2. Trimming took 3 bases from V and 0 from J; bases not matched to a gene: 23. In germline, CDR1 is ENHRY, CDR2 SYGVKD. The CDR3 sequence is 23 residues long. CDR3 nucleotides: TGTGCCATCAGTGAAAGGGGCATGGCGGGAGTCCCCGGGCTGTGCTCTGGGGCCAACGTCCTGACTTTC. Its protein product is CAISERGMAGVPGLCSGANVLTF.

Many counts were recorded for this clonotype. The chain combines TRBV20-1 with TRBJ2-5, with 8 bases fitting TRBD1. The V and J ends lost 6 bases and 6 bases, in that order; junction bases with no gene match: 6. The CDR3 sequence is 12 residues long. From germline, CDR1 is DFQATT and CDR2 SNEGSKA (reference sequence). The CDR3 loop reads CSAITGGKTQYF. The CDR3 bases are TGCAGTGCCATCACAGGGGGAAAGACCCAGTACTTC.

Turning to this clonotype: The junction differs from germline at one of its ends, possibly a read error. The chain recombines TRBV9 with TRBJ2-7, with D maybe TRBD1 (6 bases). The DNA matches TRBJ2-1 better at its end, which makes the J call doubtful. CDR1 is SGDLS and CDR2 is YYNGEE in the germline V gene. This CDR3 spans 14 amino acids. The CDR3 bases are TGTACCAGCAGCTTAACAGGGTTGGAAGACGAGCAGTTCTTC. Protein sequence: CTSSLTGLEDEQFF.

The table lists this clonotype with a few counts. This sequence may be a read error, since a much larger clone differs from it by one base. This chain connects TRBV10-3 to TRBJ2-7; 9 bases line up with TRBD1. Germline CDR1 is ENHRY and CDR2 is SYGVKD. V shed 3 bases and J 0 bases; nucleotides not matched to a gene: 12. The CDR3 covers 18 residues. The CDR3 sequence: CAISDGDRAESSSYEQYF. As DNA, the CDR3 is TGTGCCATCAGTGATGGGGACAGGGCTGAATCGAGCTCCTACGAGCAGTACTTC.

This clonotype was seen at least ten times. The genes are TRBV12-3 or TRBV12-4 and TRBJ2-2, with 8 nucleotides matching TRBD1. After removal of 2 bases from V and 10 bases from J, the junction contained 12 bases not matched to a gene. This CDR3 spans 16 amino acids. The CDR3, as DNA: TGTGCCAGCAGTTTAAACTGGGACAGGAGCCGCCCGGAGCTGTTTTTT. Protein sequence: CASSLNWDRSRPELFF.